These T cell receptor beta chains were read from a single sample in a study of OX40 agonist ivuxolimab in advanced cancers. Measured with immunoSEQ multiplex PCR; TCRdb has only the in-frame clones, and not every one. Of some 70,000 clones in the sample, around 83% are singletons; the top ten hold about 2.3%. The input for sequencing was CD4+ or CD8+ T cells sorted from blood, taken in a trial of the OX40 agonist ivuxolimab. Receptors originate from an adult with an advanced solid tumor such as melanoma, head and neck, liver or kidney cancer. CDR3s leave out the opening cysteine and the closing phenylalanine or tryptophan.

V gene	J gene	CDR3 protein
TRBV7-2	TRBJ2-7	ASSTRQGPYEQY
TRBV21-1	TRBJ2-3	ASPPSGSTFDTQY
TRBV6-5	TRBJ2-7	ASQTGGYDYEQY
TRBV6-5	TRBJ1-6	ASSPTDRNWSPLH
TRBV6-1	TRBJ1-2	ASSDHFQVGYT
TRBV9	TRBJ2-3	ASSVDSTDTQY
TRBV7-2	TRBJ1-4	ASSFFRRRRLKGEKLF
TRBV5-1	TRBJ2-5	ASSIGTGEETQY
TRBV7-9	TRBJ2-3	AGRTSGSTDTQY
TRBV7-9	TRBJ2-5	ASSKMGQLTGETQY
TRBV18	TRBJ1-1	ASSERTGAKKTEAF
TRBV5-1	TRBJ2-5	ASSPDRGQETQY
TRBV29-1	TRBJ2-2	SVRGSDTGELF
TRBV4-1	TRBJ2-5	ASSRGGLAVQETQY
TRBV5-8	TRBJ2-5	ASRHQGLAGGGYQETQY
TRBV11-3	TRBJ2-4	ASSLKGPEHIQY
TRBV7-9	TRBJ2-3	ASSLVGTDSTDTQY
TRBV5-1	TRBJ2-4	ASSLGGVYRAKNIQY
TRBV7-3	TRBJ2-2	ASSPGGTSRRELF
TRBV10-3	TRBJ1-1	ATLTIGYTEAF
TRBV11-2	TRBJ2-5	ASSLKETQY
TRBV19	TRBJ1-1	ASSIGASMNTEAF
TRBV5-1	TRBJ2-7	ASRLGTGTYEQY
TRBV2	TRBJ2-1	ASSPGTGGNEQF
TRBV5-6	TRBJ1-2	ASSLVGGVEGYT
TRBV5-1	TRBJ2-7	ASSLEAGAYEQY
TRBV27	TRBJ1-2	ASSHRDRGPSYT
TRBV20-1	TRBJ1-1	SAWWTEAF
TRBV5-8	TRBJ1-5	ASSSDDSNQPQH
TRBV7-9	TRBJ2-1	ASSQETGGSHNEQF
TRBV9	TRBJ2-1	ASSVTGSPGAYNEQF
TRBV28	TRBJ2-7	ASSFSPSSYEQY
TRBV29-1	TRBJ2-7	SVDAGGGYEQY
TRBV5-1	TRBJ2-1	ASSKGLAEWNEQF
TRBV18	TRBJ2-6	ASSPRGAYSGANVLT
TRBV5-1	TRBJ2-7	ASRVQGANEQY
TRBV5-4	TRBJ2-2	ASSPVRANTGELF
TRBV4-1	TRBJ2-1	ASSQGSSGENEQF
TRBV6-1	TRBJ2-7	ASPKGIEQY
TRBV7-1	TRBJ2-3	ASSSGTGQDYFLAGGPWTDTQY
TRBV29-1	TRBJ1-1	SVDGQGALTEAF
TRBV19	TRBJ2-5	ASSPPPGERTQY
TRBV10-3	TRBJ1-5	AISEYGGDSNQPQH
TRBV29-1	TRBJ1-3	SVLQGSGNTIY
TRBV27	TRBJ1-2	ASSLTTGQGSVSYGYT
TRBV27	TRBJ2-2	ASSLSTVTNTGELF
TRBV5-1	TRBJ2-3	ASSWSGTSTDTQY
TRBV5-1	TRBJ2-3	ASSFRDSTDTQY
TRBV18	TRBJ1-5	ASPLGTGVGQPQH
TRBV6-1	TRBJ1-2	ASSDSLYGYT
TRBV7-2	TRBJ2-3	ASSLPLLETQY
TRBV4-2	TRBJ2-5	ASSQLAGVLETQY
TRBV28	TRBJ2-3	ASSISGRVDTQY
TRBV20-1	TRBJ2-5	SAPEKETQY